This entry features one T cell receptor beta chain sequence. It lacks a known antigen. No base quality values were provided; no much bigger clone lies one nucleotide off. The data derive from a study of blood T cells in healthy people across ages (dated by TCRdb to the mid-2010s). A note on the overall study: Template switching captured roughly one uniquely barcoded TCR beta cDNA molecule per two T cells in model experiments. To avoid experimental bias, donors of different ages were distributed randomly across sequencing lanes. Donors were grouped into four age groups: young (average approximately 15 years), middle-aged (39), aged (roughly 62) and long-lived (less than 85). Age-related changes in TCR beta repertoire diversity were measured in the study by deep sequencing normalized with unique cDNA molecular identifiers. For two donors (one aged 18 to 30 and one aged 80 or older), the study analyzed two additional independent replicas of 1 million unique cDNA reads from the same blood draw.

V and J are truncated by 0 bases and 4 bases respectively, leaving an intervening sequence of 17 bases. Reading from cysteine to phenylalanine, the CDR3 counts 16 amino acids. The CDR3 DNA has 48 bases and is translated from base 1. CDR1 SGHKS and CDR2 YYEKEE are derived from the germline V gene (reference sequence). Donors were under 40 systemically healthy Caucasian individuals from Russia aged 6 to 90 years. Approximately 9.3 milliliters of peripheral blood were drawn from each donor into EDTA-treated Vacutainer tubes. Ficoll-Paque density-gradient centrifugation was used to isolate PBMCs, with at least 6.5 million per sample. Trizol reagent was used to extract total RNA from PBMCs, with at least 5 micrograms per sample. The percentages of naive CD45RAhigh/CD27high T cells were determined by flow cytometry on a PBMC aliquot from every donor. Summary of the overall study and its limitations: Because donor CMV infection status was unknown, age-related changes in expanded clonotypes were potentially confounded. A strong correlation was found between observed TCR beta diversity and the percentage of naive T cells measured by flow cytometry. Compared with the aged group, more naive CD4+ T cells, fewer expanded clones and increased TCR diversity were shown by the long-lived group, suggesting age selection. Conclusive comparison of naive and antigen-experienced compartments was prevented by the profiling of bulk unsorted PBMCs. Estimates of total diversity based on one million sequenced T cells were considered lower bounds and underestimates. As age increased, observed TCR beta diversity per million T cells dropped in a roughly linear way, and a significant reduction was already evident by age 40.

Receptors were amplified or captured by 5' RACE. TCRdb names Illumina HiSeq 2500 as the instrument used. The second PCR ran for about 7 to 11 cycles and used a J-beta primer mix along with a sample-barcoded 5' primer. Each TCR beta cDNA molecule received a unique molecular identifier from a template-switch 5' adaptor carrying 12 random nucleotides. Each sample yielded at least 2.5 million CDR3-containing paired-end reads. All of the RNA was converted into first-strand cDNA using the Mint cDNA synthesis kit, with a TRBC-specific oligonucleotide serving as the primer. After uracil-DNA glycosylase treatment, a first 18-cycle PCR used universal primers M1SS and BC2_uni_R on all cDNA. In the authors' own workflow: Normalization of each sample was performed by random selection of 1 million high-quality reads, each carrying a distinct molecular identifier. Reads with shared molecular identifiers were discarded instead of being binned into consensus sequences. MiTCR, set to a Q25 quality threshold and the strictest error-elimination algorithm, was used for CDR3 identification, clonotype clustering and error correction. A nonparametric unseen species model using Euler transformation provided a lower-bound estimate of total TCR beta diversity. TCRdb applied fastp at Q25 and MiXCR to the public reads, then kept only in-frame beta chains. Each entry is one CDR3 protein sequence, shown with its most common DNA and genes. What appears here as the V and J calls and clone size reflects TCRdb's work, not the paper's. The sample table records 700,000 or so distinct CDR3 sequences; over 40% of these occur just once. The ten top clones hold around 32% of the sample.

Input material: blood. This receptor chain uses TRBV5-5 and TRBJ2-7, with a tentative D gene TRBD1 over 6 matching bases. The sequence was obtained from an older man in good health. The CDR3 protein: CASSLAPGARQYEQYF. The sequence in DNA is TGTGCCAGCAGCTTGGCCCCAGGGGCGCGCCAATACGAGCAGTACTTC.